This note documents a single TCR beta chain sequence. Germline is not matched at one junction end, which may reflect a read error. The sample is drawn from a study of T cells in narcolepsy. Produced via immunoSEQ multiplex PCR; TCRdb's table is partial and in-frame only. The table has about 34,000 clones, over 75% seen once. Sequencing used CD45RA- memory CD4+ T cells from PBMCs. The sequence came from a human donor with narcolepsy.

The CDR3 DNA is TGTGCCAGCAGCTTGCGGTGGAACGCTGAAGCTTTCTTT. Protein: CASSLRWNAEAFF. The chain recombines TRBV5-6 with TRBJ1-1; no reliable D call. In germline, CDR1 is SGHDT, CDR2 YYEEEE. This CDR3 has 13 amino acids.